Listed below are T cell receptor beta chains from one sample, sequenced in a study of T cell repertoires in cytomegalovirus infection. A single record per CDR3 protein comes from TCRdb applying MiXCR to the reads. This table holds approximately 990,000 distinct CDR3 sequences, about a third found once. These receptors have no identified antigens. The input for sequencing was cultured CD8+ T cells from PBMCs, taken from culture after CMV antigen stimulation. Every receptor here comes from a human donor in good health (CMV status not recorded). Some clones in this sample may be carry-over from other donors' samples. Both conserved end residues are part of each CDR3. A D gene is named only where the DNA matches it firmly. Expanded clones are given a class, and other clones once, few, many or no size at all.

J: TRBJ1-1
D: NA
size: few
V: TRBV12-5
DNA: TGTGCTAGTGCGGGGAACACTGAAGCTTTCTTT
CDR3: CASAGNTEAFF

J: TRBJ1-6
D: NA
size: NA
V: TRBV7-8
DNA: TGTGCCAGCAGCTCGCAGGGATACTATAATTCACCCCTCCACTTT
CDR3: CASSSQGYYNSPLHF

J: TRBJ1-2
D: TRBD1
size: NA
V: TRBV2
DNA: TGTGTCACCTTAATCGACAGGGTTGACGGCTACACCTTC
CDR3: CVTLIDRVDGYTF

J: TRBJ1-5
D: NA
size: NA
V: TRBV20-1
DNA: TGCAGTGCTAGAGACAGGAACGATCAGCCCCAGCATTTT
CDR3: CSARDRNDQPQHF

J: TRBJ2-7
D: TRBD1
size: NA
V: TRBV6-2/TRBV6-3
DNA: TGTGCCAGCAGTTACTCGGATCGGGACAGGGAATTC
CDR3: CASSYSDRDREF

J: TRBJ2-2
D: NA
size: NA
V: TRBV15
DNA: TGTGCCACCAGCAGAGATCAGGGCGGGGAGCTGTTTTTT
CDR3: CATSRDQGGELFF

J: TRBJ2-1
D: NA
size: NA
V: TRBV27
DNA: TGTGCCAGCACTTGGCAGGGGGGGATCAATGAGCAGTTCTTC
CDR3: CASTWQGGINEQFF

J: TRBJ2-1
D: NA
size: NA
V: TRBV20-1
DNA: TGCAGTGCTCACTTAAGAGCGAGTAGTTCCAATGAGCAGTTCTTC
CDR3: CSAHLRASSSNEQFF

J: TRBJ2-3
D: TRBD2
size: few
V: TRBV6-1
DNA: TGTGCCAGCACAACCGGGACTAGCGGGGCAGATACGCAGTATTTT
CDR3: CASTTGTSGADTQYF

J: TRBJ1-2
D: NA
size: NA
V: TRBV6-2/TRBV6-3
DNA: TGTGCCAGCAGTTCCCCGGATCCGTTCTCGACCTATGGCTACACCTTC
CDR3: CASSSPDPFSTYGYTF

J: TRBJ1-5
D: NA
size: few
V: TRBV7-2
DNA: TGTGCCAGCAGCTCCCTTGAGGGGTTCCGTCAGCCCCAGCATTTT
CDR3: CASSSLEGFRQPQHF

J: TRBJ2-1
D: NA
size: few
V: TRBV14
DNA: TGTGCCAGCAGCCAAGATCGCTACTATCACAATGAGCAGTTCTTC
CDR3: CASSQDRYYHNEQFF

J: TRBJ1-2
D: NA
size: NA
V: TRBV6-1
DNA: TGTGCCAGCATTAGCTTAGGGGGGGAAACGAACTATGGCTACACCTTC
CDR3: CASISLGGETNYGYTF

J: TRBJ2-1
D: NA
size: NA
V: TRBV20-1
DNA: TGCAGTGCCTATAGGACCGGGCAGTTCTTC
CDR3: CSAYRTGQFF

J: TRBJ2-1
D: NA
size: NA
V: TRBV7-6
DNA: TGTGCCAGCAGCTTAGCGGAACACTCCTACAATGAGCAGTTCTTC
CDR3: CASSLAEHSYNEQFF

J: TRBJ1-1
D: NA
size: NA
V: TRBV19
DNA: TGTGCCAGTAGTTTTATCCCCTTCAGACTCATGAACACTGAAGCTTTCTTT
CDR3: CASSFIPFRLMNTEAFF

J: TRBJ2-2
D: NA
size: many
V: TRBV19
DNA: TGTGCCAGTAGTATCGGTGACACCGGGGAGCTGTTTTTT
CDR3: CASSIGDTGELFF

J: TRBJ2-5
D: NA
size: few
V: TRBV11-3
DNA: TGTGCCAGCAGCTTAGAGGGCAGGGACGAGACCCAGTACTTC
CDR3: CASSLEGRDETQYF

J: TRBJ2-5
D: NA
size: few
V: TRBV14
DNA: TGTGCCAGCAGCCAAGGGTACGGCTTACAAGAGACCCAGTACTTC
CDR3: CASSQGYGLQETQYF

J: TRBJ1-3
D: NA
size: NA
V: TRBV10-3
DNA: TGTGCCATCACGGAGGCGGGGAGCGGAAACACCATATATTTT
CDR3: CAITEAGSGNTIYF

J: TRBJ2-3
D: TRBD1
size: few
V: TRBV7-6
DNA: TGTGCCAGCAGCTCCCTTCGGGCAGGGGGCGAAGATACGCAGTATTTT
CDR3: CASSSLRAGGEDTQYF

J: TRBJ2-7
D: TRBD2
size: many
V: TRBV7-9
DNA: TGTGCCAGCAGCTTACCGCGGGGACTAGCGGGGGACTACGAGCAGTACTTC
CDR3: CASSLPRGLAGDYEQYF

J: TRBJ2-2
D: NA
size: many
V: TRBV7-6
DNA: TGTGCCAGCAGCTACCTAAACACCGGGGAGCTGTTTTTT
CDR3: CASSYLNTGELFF

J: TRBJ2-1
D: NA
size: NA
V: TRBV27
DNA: TGTGCCAGCAGTTTTCCCTCCGGGGACTCCTACAATGAGCAGTTCTTC
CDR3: CASSFPSGDSYNEQFF

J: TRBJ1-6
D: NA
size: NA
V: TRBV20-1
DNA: TGCAGTGCCCCCTTGGGGTCGAGCTCCTATAATTCACCCCTCCACTTT
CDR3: CSAPLGSSSYNSPLHF

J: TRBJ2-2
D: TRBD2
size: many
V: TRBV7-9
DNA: TGTGCCAGCAGCTTAATCAGCGGGGGAAACACCGGGGAGCTGTTTTTT
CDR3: CASSLISGGNTGELFF

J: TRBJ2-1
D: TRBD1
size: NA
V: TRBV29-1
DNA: TGCAGCGCCATGGGACAGAGCAATGAGCAGTTCTTC
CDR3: CSAMGQSNEQFF

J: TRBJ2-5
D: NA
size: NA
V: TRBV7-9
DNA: TGTGCCAGCAGCTCCCTAAGCGGGCTCAGAGAGACCCAGTACTTC
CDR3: CASSSLSGLRETQYF

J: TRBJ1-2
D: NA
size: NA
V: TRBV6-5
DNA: TGTGCCAGCGGATTTGGGGGAGCTAACTATGGCTACACCTTC
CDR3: CASGFGGANYGYTF

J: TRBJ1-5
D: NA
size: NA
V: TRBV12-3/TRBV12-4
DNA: TGTGCCAGCAGTTTAGACAGTGAGCCTCAGCCCCAGCATTTT
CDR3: CASSLDSEPQPQHF

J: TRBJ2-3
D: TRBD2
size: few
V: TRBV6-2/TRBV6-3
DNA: TGTGCCAGCAGTTACCTCGGACTAGCGGGCAGCACAGATACGCAGTATTTT
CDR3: CASSYLGLAGSTDTQYF

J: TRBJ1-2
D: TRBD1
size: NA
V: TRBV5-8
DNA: TGTGCCAGCAGACCGACAGGGTACTACACCTTC
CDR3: CASRPTGYYTF

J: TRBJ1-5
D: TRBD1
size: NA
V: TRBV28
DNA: TGTGCCAGCAGCCCCAGGGGGACAGGGTGGGATGGAAATCAGCCCCAGCATTTT
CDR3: CASSPRGTGWDGNQPQHF

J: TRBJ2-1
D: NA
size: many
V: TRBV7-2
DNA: TGTGCCAGCAGCTTAGCGTGGACAGACAATGAGCAGTTCTTC
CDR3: CASSLAWTDNEQFF

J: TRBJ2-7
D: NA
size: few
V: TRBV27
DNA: TGTGCCAGCAGTTCCTCCGGGAATTACGAGCAGTACTTC
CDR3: CASSSSGNYEQYF

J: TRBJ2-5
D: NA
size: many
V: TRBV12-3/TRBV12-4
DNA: TGTGCCAGCAGTCATGGTTCGTCCCAAGAGACCCAGTACTTC
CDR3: CASSHGSSQETQYF

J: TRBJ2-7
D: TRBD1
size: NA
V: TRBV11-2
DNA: TGTGCCAGCAGCTGGGGGACAGGTAACTACGAGCAGTACTTC
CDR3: CASSWGTGNYEQYF

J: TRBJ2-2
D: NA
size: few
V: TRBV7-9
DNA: TGTGCCAGCAGCACGACAGGCCCGAACACCGGGGAGCTGTTTTTT
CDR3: CASSTTGPNTGELFF

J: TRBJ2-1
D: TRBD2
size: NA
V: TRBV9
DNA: TGTGCCAGCAGCGTAGACGGGACTAGCAGCAATGAGCAGTTCTTC
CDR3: CASSVDGTSSNEQFF

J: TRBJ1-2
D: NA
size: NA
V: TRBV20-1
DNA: TGCAGTGCTAGACCCTACAGGGAAAATGGCTACACCTTC
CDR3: CSARPYRENGYTF

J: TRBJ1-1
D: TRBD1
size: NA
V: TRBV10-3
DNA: TGTGCCATCAGTGAGTCGGAAGAGACAGGGAGAACTGAAGCTTTCTTT
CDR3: CAISESEETGRTEAFF

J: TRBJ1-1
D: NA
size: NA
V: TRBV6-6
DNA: TGTGCCAGCACCATTAATCCAGGGGTGAAAGTCGCTGAAGCTTTCTTT
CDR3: CASTINPGVKVAEAFF

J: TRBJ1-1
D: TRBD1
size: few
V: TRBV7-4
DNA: TGTGCCAGCAGCAAGGACAGGGAGGGGGCTTTCTTT
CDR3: CASSKDREGAFF

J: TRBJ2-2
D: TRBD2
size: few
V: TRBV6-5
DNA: TGTGCCAGCAGTCAACTCGAGATAGCGGGGGAGATCACCGGGGAGCTGTTTTTT
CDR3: CASSQLEIAGEITGELFF

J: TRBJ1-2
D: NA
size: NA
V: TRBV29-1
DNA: TGCAGCGTTCATACAGGGTTGAAGGGCTACACCTTC
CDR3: CSVHTGLKGYTF

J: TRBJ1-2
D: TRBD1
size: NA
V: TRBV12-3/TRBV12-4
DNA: TGTGCCAGCAGTTTGAGGGACAGCACAGTCAGGGAACCATTC
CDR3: CASSLRDSTVREPF